Presented here are 20 T cell receptor beta chains from one specimen sequenced in a study of blood T cells in healthy people across ages. With a J-beta primer mix and a sample-barcoded 5' primer, a second PCR ran about 7 to 12 cycles. Each CDR3 protein gets one entry after TCRdb re-called the 5' RACE reads with MiXCR. The sample has 1,300,000 or so distinct CDR3 sequences, approximately 59% seen once; the top ten hold over 5%. Source material: blood. Receptors were obtained from a young man in good health.

The genes are TRBV10-1 and TRBJ1-2, with no clear D. V dropped 6 bases and J dropped 4 bases, with 12 bases sitting between them. The CDR3 totals 13 residues. Germline V gives CDR1 WNHNN, CDR2 SYGVQD (reference sequence). CDR3 loop: CASSDSAPYGYTF. In nucleotides, the CDR3 is TGCGCCAGCAGCGATAGTGCTCCCTATGGCTACACCTTC.

This chain links TRBV20-1 with TRBJ2-3; D unclear. Germline CDR1 DFQATT, CDR2 SNEGSKA (reference sequence). The CDR3 covers 12 residues. Trimming shortened V by 6 bases and J by 2 bases, and 9 bases separated the two germline ends. Here the CDR3 reads CSAWRTTDTQYF. The CDR3 DNA reads as TGCAGTGCCTGGCGAACCACAGATACGCAGTATTTT.

The gene calls are TRBV20-1 and TRBJ2-5; D might be TRBD2 (5 bases). In germline, CDR1 is DFQATT, CDR2 SNEGSKA (reference sequence). This CDR3 is built from 13 residues. V was pared by 3 bases and J by 5 bases, with 13 bases between. For the CDR3, the DNA is TGCAGTGCTAGTAGAGCGGCCGTGGAGACCCAGTACTTC. Translated, it gives CSASRAAVETQYF.

Here the CDR3 DNA reads TGTGCCACCAGTGAAACCGGGACAGGGCTGGAGACCCAGTACTTC. This sequence encodes CATSETGTGLETQYF. The J gene is TRBJ2-5, the V gene TRBV24-1; 9 bases match TRBD1. V shed 4 bases, J shed 5 bases, and the junction held 7 bases outside the gene matches. Germline V gives CDR1 KGHDR, CDR2 SFDVKD. This CDR3 comprises 15 residues.

The sample holds a few counts of this clonotype. The V gene is TRBV12-3 or TRBV12-4, the J gene TRBJ2-4; the D gene is possibly TRBD2 (7 bases). Trimming stripped 11 bases from V and 0 bases from J, with 26 bases between. The CDR3 runs 18 residues. The CDR3 DNA reads as TGTGCCTATCAGGGGCTAGCGGCCCGACCACTAGCCAAAAACATTCAGTACTTC. Translating it yields CAYQGLAARPLAKNIQYF.

V and J are TRBV2 and TRBJ2-7; 14 bases are shared with TRBD2. The J call may be wrong; the DNA end is better matched by TRBJ2-5. There are 17 residues in the CDR3. Looked up from germline, CDR1 is SNHLY and CDR2 is FYNNEI. CDR3 loop: CASSESRGLAGEETQYF. The DNA of the CDR3 is TGTGCCAGCAGTGAATCTAGGGGACTAGCGGGAGAAGAGACCCAGTACTTC.

The V call is TRBV4-2, the J call TRBJ2-2; D call uncertain. The CDR3 runs 17 residues. Trimming shortened V by 2 bases and J by 4 bases, and 17 bases separated the two germline ends. Germline V gives CDR1 LGHNA, CDR2 YNFKEQ. CDR3 sequence: CASSQRSTDSITGELFF. The DNA for the CDR3 is TGTGCCAGCAGCCAAAGGAGTACGGATTCGATCACCGGGGAGCTGTTTTTT.

The CDR3 protein is CASSYPSGPEAFF. DNA of the CDR3: TGTGCCAGCAGCTACCCTTCCGGGCCTGAAGCTTTCTTT. The chain is built from TRBV7-9 and TRBJ1-1; D ambiguous. The CDR3 is made up of 13 amino acids. V lost 4 bases to trimming and J lost 6 bases, with 12 bases between them. CDR1 and CDR2 from the germline V gene are SEHNR and FQNEAQ (reference sequence). The variable domain in full, with the rest retrieved from reference TRBV7-9 and TRBJ1-1, is DTGVSQNPRHKITKRGQNVTFRCDPISEHNRLYWYRQTLGQGPEFLTYFQNEAQLEKSRLLSDRFSAERPKGSFSTLEIQRTEQGDSAMYLCASSYPSGPEAFFGQGTRLTVV.

V usage is TRBV5-1 and J usage is TRBJ2-4, with TRBD1 identical over 10 bases. With the DNA end fitting TRBJ2-7 better, the J assignment may be wrong. CDR1 is SGHRS, CDR2 YFSETQ, per germline. CDR3 length: 15 amino acids. The chain's CDR3 is CASSAGQGILVEQYF. The CDR3 DNA follows: TGCGCCAGCAGCGCGGGACAGGGGATACTTGTCGAGCAGTACTTC.

The chain combines TRBV6-5 with TRBJ2-3, with D perhaps TRBD2 (6 bases). CDR1 and CDR2 (germline): MNHEY, SVGAGI. Trimming removed 6 bases from V and 3 bases from J, with 19 bases in between. This CDR3 spans 16 amino acids. CDR3 loop: CASSLGGAQSTDTQYF. In DNA form, the CDR3 reads TGTGCCAGCAGCCTCGGCGGGGCGCAGTCTACAGATACGCAGTATTTT.

This clonotype has a handful of counts. The J gene is TRBJ2-4, the V gene TRBV27, with D possibly being TRBD2 (6 bases). Germline CDR1 MNHEY, CDR2 SMNVEV (reference sequence). V lost 5 bases and J lost 4, with 15 bases in between. There are 15 residues in the CDR3. The DNA for the CDR3 is TGTGCCAGCAGTCAGGCGGGACGCCAAAAAAACATTCAGTACTTC. This encodes CASSQAGRQKNIQYF.

The CDR3 nucleotides read TGTGCCAGCTCACCGTTTTCTGGCCCCAACACTGAAGCTTTCTTT. This encodes CASSPFSGPNTEAFF. The chain carries TRBV18 and TRBJ1-1; D is ambiguous. The CDR3 spans 15 residues. Trimming removed 3 bases from V and 2 bases from J, with 13 bases in between. CDR1 and CDR2 from the germline V gene are KGHSH and LQKENI.

J is TRBJ2-4 and V is TRBV20-1; TRBD2 aligns across 12 bases. Near its end, the DNA agrees better with TRBJ2-7, so the J call may be wrong. The CDR3 contains 14 residues. Germline values: CDR1 DFQATT, CDR2 SNEGSKA (reference sequence). The DNA for the CDR3 is TGCAGTGTCGCTAGCGGGAGGGCCGTTTACGAGCAGTACTTC. This translates into CSVASGRAVYEQYF.

The gene calls are TRBV3-1 and TRBJ1-6, with TRBD1 as a possible D gene (5 bases). Trimming removed 4 bases from V and 9 bases from J, with 13 bases in between. This CDR3 is 14 amino acids long. Germline CDR1 is LGHDT and CDR2 is YNNKEL (reference sequence). The CDR3: CASSPGHDPSPLHF. The CDR3 DNA is TGTGCCAGCAGCCCAGGACATGATCCTTCACCCCTCCACTTT.

This chain joins TRBV29-1 and TRBJ2-7; D is possibly TRBD2 (6 bases). The germline gives CDR1 SQVTM, CDR2 ANQGSEA. This CDR3 spans 15 amino acids. The V gene lost 0 bases and the J gene lost 0 bases, with 12 bases spanning the gap. The CDR3 here is CSVEDSSESSYEQYF. CDR3 sequence (DNA): TGCAGCGTTGAAGATTCTAGCGAAAGCTCCTACGAGCAGTACTTC.

This clonotype turned up a few times. The rearrangement joins TRBV5-1 to TRBJ2-6; D is unclear. Between the trimmed V and J ends, which lost 5 bases and 2 bases, there was a span of 17 bases. The germline V gene has CDR1 SGHRS and CDR2 YFSETQ. The CDR3 totals 17 residues. CDR3 DNA: TGCGCCAGCAGGCCCGGCGAGCGAATCCCTGGGGCCAACGTCCTGACTTTC. Amino acids: CASRPGERIPGANVLTF.

Regarding this clonotype: This clone may be a read error of a much larger clone one base away. This rearrangement joins TRBV7-2 to TRBJ2-7, with a weak D call TRBD1 (5 bases). The V gene's germline CDR1 is SGHTA and CDR2 FQGNSA. Deletions cut 5 bases from V and 0 bases from J, with 11 bases between. The CDR3 length is 14 residues. This CDR3 reads CASSVQGISYEQYF. The CDR3 region has the DNA TGTGCCAGCAGCGTTCAGGGCATCTCCTACGAGCAGTACTTC. Using reference TRBV7-2 and TRBJ2-7 for the parts outside the CDR3, the full variable domain is GAGVSQSPSNKVTEKGKDVELRCDPISGHTALYWYRQSLGQGLEFLIYFQGNSAPDKSGLPSDRFSAERTGGSVSTLTIQRTQQEDSAVYLCASSVQGISYEQYFGPGTRLTVT.

CDR3 loop: CASSAGGRGLNEQFF. CDR3 nucleotides: TGTGCCAGCAGCGCCGGGGGGAGGGGGCTGAATGAGCAGTTCTTC. The chain combines TRBV9 with TRBJ2-1, with D perhaps TRBD1 or TRBD2 (7 bases each). Trimming shortened V by 3 bases and J by 7 bases, and 17 bases separated the two germline ends. The V gene's germline CDR1 is SGDLS and CDR2 YYNGEE. The CDR3 is 15 amino acids. Using reference TRBV9 and TRBJ2-1 for the parts outside the CDR3, the full variable domain is DSGVTQTPKHLITATGQRVTLRCSPRSGDLSVYWYQQSLDQGLQFLIQYYNGEERAKGNILERFSAQQFPDLHSELNLSSLELGDSALYFCASSAGGRGLNEQFFGPGTRLTVL.

The chain employs TRBV5-6 and TRBJ2-1; 9 bases fit TRBD1. With 4 bases clipped from V and 8 bases from J, the junction kept 16 bases outside the gene matches. Germline V gene sequence: CDR1 SGHDT, CDR2 YYEEEE. CDR3 length: 17 residues. The DNA for the CDR3 is TGTGCCAGCAGCCATACCCTTACGGGACAGGGAGTGGATGAGCAGTTCTTC. This gives the protein CASSHTLTGQGVDEQFF.

This clonotype was detected a few times. V usage is TRBV20-1 and J usage is TRBJ2-1; the D call may be TRBD1 or TRBD2 (5 bases each). The germline V gene encodes CDR1 DFQATT and CDR2 SNEGSKA (reference sequence). The CDR3 is 13 amino acids. V lost 5 bases and J lost 5, with 13 bases in between. As DNA, the CDR3 is TGCAGTGCTCCGGGACCCCTCCACAATGAGCAGTTCTTC. Protein product: CSAPGPLHNEQFF.